The following is a T cell receptor (beta chain) sequence with its context. This clone was seen just once. Its binding antigen is unknown. Base-call qualities are not available, and no considerably larger clone is one nucleotide away. Whole blood was collected in K2EDTA tubes by collaborating institutions according to the institutions' own protocols. For TCRbeta analysis, collaborators shipped samples as frozen whole blood, isolated PBMCs, or DNA extracted from either of those sample types. This record belongs to a study of blood T cell repertoires in COVID-19 (TCRdb year 2020). For the wider study: Collaborator samples came from the United States, Italy and Spain and covered acute and convalescent phases of COVID-19. The dataset comprised deeply sampled blood TCRbeta repertoires from subjects exposed to, actively infected with, or recovered from COVID-19. The prospective study material was composed of cDNA or gDNA derived from T cells, B-cell-depleted T cells, or PBMCs. The sample metadata nearly always contained a de-identified subject ID, COVID-19 status, age in years and sex. Where HLA class I and class II types were available, the types were taken from metadata supplied by the sample provider, not from assay-based typing. The samples were drawn from two sources: the first 160 participants of the ongoing ImmuneRACE study, and fewer than 1,500 subjects contributed by 6 global collaborators. The repertoires were made available in a free public database intended to serve as a resource for research on the immune response to SARS-CoV-2. What the study reported, not specific to this receptor: Clinical and demographic metadata were provided uncurated, with the amount varying by source and participant.

TCRbeta CDR3 regions were amplified from genomic DNA by means of the immunoSEQ Assay, a bias-controlled multiplex PCR. On the study's bioinformatics: Nucleated cell counts per sample were estimated from amplification of reference gene primers within the assay. To quantify the absolute abundance of each unique TCRbeta CDR3 rearrangement, sequence reads were collapsed and filtered. For each sample, productive Simpson clonality was calculated as the square root of Simpson's diversity index across productive rearrangements. TCRdb's version of the immuneACCESS table is confined to in-frame rearrangements and falls short of the full clone set. An unresolved V gene accounts for under half of the shortfall where checked; the remainder is of unknown origin. The DNA gave D and trimming, while V, J and clone size come from that table. The sample yields some 140,000 clones; about 80% were counted once. The biggest ten clones account for roughly 3.4% of the sample.

The material sequenced was peripheral blood. The sequence was obtained from a man in his 60s with acute or convalescent COVID-19.

Here is the DNA: TGCGCCAGCAGCACCGGGGGGCTGGGAGCAACTAATGAAAAACTGTTTTTT. It specifies CASSTGGLGATNEKLFF. The rearranged segments are TRBV5-1 and TRBJ1-4; the best D guess is TRBD1, with 6 bases matching. The CDR3 runs 17 amino acids, cysteine and phenylalanine included. Only the CDR3 portion is preserved as DNA: 51 bases, with reading frame beginning at the first base. Via the germline V gene, CDR1 is SGHRS and CDR2 YFSETQ. V and J lose 4 bases and 0 bases, and a span of 16 bases separates them.